This T cell receptor (beta chain) was identified during a study of T cells after yellow fever vaccination. Across the whole study: With SMART-Seq v4 Ultra Low Input, the fractions containing low cell numbers were prepared. Whole-study findings and limits: Most clones from primary vaccination resurfaced after the booster (under 97% CD4, 88% CD8).

The table lists this clonotype with a few counts. Antigen unknown. The germline V gene encodes CDR1 SQVTM and CDR2 ANQGSEA. Between the trimmed V and J ends, which lost 5 bases and 6 bases, there was a span of 10 bases. The CDR3 loop spans 12 amino acids. UMIs and a universal primer site were added when TCR cDNA was made by 5'RACE template switching. TCRdb passed the 5' RACE reads through MiXCR, listing each CDR3 protein once. The table shows some 500,000 distinct CDR3 sequences, with about 13% occurring only once. This material consisted of PBMCs, taken on the day of the yellow fever booster vaccination. The receptor was isolated from a man aged 25 to 40 who received the YFV17D yellow fever vaccine. The rearrangement joins TRBV29-1 to TRBJ2-2; no definite D call. The CDR3 nucleotides are TGCAGCGTTCTAGTGGGCGCCGGGGAGCTGTTTTTT. Translated: CSVLVGAGELFF.